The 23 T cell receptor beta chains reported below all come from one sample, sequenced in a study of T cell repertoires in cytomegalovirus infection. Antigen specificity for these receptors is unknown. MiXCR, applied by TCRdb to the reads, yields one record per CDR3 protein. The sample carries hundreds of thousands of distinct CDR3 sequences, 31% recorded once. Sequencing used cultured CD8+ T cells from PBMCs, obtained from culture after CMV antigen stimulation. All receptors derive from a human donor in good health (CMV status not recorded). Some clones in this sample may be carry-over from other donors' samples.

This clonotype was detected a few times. The DNA for the CDR3 is TGTGCCAGCAGCCAAGATCCGGGCGGGGGGCCTAATACGCAGTATTTT. Translation gives CASSQDPGGGPNTQYF. The chain links TRBV14 to TRBJ2-3; TRBD2 matches at 8 bases. The CDR3 consists of 16 residues. The ends lost 0 bases at V and 7 bases at J; junction bases unmatched: 9. Germline V gives CDR1 SGHDN, CDR2 FVKESK. The full variable domain, in which reference TRBV14 and TRBJ2-3 provide the parts outside the CDR3, is EAGVTQFPSHSVIEKGQTVTLRCDPISGHDNLYWYRRVMGKEIKFLLHFVKESKQDESGMPNNRFLAERTGGTYSTLKVQPAELEDSGVYFCASSQDPGGGPNTQYFGPGTRLTVL.

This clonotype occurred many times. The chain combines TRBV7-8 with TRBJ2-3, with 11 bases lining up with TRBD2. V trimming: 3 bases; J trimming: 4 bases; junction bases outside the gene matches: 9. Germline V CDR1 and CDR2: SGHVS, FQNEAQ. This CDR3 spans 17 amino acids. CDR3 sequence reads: CASSFRLAGSPPDTQYF. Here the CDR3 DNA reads TGTGCCAGCAGCTTTCGACTAGCGGGGTCCCCCCCAGATACGCAGTATTTT.

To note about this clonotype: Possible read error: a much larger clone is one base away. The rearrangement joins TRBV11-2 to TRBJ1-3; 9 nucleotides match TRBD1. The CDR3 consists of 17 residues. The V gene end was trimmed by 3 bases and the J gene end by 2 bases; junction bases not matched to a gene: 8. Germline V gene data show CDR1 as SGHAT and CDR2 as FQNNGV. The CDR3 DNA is TGTGCCAGCAGCTTCTTCGGGACAGGGATCCCTGGAAACACCATATATTTT. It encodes CASSFFGTGIPGNTIYF.

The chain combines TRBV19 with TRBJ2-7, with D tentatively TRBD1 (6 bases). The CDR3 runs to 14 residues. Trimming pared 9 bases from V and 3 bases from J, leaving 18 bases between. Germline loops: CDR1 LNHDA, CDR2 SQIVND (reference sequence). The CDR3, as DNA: TGTGCCAGCGTAGCCGAGGGGGAAATCTACGAGCAGTACGTC. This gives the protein CASVAEGEIYEQYV.

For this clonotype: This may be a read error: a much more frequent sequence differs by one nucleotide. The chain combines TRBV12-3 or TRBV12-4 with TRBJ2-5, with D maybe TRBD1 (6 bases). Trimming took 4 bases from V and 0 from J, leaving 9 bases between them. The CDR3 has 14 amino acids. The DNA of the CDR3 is TGTGCCAGCAGTTCGGACAGTTACCAAGAGACCCAGTACTTC. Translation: CASSSDSYQETQYF.

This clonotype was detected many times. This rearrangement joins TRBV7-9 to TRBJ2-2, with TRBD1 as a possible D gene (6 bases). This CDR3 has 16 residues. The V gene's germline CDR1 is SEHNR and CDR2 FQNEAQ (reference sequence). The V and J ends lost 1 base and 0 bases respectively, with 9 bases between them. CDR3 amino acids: CASSLGTGSNTGELFF. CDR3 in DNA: TGTGCCAGCAGCTTAGGTACAGGGTCGAACACCGGGGAGCTGTTTTTT.

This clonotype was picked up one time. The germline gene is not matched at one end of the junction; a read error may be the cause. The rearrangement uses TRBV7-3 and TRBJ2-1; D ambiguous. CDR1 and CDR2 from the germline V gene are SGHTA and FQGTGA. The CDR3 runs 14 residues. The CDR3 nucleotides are TGTGCCAACAGCTTATCGGCTCTGTACAATGAGCAGTTCTTC. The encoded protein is CANSLSALYNEQFF. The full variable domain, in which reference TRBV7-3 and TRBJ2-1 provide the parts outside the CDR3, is GAGVSQTPSNKVTEKGKYVELRCDPISGHTALYWYRQSLGQGPEFLIYFQGTGAADDSGLPNDRFFAVRPEGSVSTLKIQRTERGDSAVYLCANSLSALYNEQFFGPGTRLTVL.

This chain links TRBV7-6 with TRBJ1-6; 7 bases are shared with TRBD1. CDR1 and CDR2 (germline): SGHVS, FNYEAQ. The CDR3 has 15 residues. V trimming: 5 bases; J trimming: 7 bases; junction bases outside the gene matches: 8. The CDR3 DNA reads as TGTGCCAGCAGCAACTCCGGGACAGCAAATTCACCCCTCCACTTT. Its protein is CASSNSGTANSPLHF. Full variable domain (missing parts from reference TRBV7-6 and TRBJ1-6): GAGVSQSPRYKVTKRGQDVALRCDPISGHVSLYWYRQALGQGPEFLTYFNYEAQQDKSGLPNDRFSAERPEGSISTLTIQRTEQRDSAMYRCASSNSGTANSPLHFGNGTRLTVT.

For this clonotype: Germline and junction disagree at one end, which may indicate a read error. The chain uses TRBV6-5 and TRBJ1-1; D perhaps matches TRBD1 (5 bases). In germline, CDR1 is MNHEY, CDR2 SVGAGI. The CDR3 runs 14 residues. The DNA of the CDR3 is TGTGTCAGCAGTTATGGGGGTTTGGGCACTGAAGCTTTCTTT. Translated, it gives CVSSYGGLGTEAFF.

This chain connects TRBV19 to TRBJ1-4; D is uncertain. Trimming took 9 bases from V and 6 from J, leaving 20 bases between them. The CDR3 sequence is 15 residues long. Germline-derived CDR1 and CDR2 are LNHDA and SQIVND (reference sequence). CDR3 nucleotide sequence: TGTGCCAGCCAAAGGCGCAGAGAAGTCGATGAAAAACTGTTTTTT. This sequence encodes CASQRRREVDEKLFF.

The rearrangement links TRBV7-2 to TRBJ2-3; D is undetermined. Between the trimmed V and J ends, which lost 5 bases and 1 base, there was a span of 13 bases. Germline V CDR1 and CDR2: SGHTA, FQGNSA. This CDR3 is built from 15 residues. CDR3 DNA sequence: TGTGCCAGCAGCCCGGGCGCATTTGGCACAGATACGCAGTATTTT. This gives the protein CASSPGAFGTDTQYF. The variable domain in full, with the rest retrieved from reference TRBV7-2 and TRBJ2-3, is GAGVSQSPSNKVTEKGKDVELRCDPISGHTALYWYRQSLGQGLEFLIYFQGNSAPDKSGLPSDRFSAERTGGSVSTLTIQRTQQEDSAVYLCASSPGAFGTDTQYFGPGTRLTVL.

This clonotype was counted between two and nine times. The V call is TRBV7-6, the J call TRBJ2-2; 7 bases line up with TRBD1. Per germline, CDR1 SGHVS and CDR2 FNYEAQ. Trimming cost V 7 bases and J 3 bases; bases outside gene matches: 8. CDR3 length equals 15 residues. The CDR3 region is CASNRGGSYTGELFF. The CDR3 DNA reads TGTGCCAGCAACCGAGGGGGCTCGTACACCGGGGAGCTGTTTTTT. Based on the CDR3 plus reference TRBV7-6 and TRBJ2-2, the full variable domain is GAGVSQSPRYKVTKRGQDVALRCDPISGHVSLYWYRQALGQGPEFLTYFNYEAQQDKSGLPNDRFSAERPEGSISTLTIQRTEQRDSAMYRCASNRGGSYTGELFFGEGSRLTVL.

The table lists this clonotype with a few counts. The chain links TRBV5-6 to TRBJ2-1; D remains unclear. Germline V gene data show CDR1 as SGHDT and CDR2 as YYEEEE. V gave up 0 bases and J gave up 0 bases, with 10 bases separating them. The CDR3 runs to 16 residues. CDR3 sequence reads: CASSLAWGTSYNEQFF. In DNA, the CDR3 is TGTGCCAGCAGCTTGGCGTGGGGAACCTCCTACAATGAGCAGTTCTTC.

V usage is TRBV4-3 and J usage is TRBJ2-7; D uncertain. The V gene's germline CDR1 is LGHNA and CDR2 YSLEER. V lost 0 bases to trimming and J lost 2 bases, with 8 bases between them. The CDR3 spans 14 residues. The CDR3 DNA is TGCGCCAGCAGCCAAGAAATCGTAGCCTACGAGCAGTACGTC. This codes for CASSQEIVAYEQYV.

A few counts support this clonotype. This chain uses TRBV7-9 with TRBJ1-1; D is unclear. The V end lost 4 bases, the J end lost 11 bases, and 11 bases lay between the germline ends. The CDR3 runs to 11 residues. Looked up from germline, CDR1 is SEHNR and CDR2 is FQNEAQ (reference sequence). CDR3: CASSSLEGAFF. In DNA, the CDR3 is TGTGCCAGCAGCTCCCTAGAAGGGGCTTTCTTT.

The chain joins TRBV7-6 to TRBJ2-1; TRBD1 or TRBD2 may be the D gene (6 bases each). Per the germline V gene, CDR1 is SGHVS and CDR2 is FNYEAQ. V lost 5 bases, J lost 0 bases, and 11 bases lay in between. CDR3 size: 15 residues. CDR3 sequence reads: CASSPWGASYNEQFF. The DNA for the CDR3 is TGTGCCAGCAGCCCCTGGGGGGCCTCCTACAATGAGCAGTTCTTC. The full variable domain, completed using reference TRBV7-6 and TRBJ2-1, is GAGVSQSPRYKVTKRGQDVALRCDPISGHVSLYWYRQALGQGPEFLTYFNYEAQQDKSGLPNDRFSAERPEGSISTLTIQRTEQRDSAMYRCASSPWGASYNEQFFGPGTRLTVL.

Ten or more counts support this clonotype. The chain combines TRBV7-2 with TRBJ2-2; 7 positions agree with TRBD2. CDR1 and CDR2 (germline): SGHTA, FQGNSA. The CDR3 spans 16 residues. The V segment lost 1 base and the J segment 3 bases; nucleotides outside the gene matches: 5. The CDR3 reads CASSLGAGSYTGELFF. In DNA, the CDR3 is TGTGCCAGCAGCTTAGGAGCGGGGAGTTACACCGGGGAGCTGTTTTTT.

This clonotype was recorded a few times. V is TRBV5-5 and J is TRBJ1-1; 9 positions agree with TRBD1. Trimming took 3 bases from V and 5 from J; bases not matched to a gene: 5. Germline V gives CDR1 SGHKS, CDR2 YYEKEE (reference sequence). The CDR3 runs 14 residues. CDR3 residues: CASSWGTGWTEAFF. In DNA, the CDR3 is TGTGCCAGCAGCTGGGGGACAGGGTGGACTGAAGCTTTCTTT.

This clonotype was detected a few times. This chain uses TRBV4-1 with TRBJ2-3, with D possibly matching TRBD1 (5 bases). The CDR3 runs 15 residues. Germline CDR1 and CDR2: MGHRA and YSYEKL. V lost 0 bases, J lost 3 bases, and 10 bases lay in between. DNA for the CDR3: TGCGCCAGCAGCCAAGAGGGGCTTGGAACAGATACGCAGTATTTT. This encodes CASSQEGLGTDTQYF.

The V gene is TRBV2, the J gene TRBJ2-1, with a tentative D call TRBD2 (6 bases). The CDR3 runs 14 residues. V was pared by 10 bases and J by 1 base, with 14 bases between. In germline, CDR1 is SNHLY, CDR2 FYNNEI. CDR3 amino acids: CAILGGWSYNEQFF. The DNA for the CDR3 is TGTGCCATCCTCGGGGGATGGTCCTACAATGAGCAGTTCTTC.

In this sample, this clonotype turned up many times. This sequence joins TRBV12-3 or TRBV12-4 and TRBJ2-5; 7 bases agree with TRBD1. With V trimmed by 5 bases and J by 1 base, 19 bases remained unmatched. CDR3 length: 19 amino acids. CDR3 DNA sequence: TGTGCCAGCAGTCCAAACAGGGGCAGCACGTACCAACTCCAAGAGACCCAGTACTTC. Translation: CASSPNRGSTYQLQETQYF.

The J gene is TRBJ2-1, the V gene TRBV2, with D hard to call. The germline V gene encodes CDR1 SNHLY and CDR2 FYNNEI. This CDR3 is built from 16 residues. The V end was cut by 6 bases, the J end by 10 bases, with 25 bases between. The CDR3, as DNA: TGTGCCAGCAGGAAAAGACCGGGTCAATCACCCCCGGAGCAGTTCTTC. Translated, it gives CASRKRPGQSPPEQFF.

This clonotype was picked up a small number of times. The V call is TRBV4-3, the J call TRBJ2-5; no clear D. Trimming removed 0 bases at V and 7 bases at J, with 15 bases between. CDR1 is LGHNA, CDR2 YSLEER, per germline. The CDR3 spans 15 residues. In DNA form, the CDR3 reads TGCGCCAGCAGCCAAGATCGGCACAGCCGGTCGACCCAGTACTTC. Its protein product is CASSQDRHSRSTQYF.